This T cell receptor (beta chain) appears in the sequencing data of a study of cytotoxic CD8 clonotypes in ibrutinib-treated CLL. Whole-study results and caveats: Baseline levels were approached again at progression, after clonality had risen at ibrutinib response.

Concerning this clone itself: The target antigen is unknown.

Germline V gene lookup returns CDR1 KGHSH and CDR2 LQKENI. The CDR3 has 13 amino acids. V was pared by 4 bases and J by 4 bases, with 11 bases between. TCRdb keeps only in-frame clones here, not all; method: immunoSEQ multiplex PCR. This sample has 250,000 to 350,000 clones, with around 69% found just once. Frozen PBMC stocks contributed about 2.2 micrograms of genomic DNA to the TCR beta libraries. Specimen: PBMCs, collected at disease progression, from a patient treated with ibrutinib. This receptor was obtained from a human donor with chronic lymphocytic leukemia. This rearrangement joins TRBV18 to TRBJ2-7, with D possibly matching TRBD1 (5 bases). The CDR3 loop is CASSRGYDYEQYF. In DNA, the CDR3 is TGTGCCAGCTCACGGGGCTATGATTACGAGCAGTACTTC.